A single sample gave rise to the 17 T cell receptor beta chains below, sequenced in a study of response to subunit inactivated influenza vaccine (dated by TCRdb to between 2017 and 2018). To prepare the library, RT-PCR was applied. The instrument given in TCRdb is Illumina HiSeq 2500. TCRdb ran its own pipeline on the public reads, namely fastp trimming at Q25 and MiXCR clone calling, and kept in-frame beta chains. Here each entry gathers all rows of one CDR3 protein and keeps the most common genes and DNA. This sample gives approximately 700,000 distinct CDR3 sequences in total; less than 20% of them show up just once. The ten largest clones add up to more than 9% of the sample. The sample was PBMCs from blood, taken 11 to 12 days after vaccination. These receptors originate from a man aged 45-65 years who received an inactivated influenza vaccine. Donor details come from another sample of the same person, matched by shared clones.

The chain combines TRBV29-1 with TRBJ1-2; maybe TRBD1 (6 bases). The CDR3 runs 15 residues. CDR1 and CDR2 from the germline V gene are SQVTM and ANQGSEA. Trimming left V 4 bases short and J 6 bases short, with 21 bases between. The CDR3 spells CSVARQVWDVDGYTF. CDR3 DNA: TGCAGCGTTGCCCGACAGGTATGGGACGTAGATGGCTACACCTTC.

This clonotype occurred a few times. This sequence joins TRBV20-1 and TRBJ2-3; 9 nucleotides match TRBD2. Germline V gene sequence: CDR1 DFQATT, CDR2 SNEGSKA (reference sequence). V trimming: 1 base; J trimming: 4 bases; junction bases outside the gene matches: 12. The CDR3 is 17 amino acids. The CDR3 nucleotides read TGCAGTGCTAGAGGGCTTGTGGCGGGAGGGCCCCCAGATACGCAGTATTTT. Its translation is CSARGLVAGGPPDTQYF.

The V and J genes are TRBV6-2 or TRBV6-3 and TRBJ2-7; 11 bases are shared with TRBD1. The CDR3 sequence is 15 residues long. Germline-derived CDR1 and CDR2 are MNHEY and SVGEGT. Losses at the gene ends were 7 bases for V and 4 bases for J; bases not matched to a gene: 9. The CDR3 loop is CASKPGQGVFYEQYF. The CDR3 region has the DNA TGTGCCAGCAAACCGGGACAGGGGGTTTTTTACGAGCAGTACTTC.

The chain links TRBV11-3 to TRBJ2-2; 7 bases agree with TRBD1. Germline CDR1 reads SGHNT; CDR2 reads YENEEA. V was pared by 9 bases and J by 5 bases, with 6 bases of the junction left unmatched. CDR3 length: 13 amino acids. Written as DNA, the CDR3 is TGTGCCAGTTCGGACAGGATTACCGGGGAGCTGTTTTTT. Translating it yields CASSDRITGELFF.

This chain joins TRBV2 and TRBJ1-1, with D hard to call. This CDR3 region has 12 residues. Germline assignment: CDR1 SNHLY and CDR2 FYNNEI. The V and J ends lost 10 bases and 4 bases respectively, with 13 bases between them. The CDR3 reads CAIPHVSTEAFF. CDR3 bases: TGTGCCATCCCTCACGTTTCCACTGAAGCTTTCTTT.

The DNA of the CDR3 is TGTGCCACCAGTGATTCACGACGCGGGGATGGGTATGGCTACACCTTC. Translation: CATSDSRRGDGYGYTF. This sequence joins TRBV24-1 and TRBJ1-2; no definite D call. Trimming removed 2 bases at V and 5 bases at J, with 17 bases between. The germline V gene has CDR1 KGHDR and CDR2 SFDVKD. This CDR3 spans 16 amino acids.

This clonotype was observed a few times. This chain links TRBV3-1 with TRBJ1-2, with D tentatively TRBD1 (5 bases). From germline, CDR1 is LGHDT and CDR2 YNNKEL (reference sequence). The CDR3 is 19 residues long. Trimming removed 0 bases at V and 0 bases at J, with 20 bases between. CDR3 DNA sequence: TGTGCCAGCAGCCAAGATGATAGTAGGGGACTGCAAGCTAACTATGGCTACACCTTC. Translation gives CASSQDDSRGLQANYGYTF.

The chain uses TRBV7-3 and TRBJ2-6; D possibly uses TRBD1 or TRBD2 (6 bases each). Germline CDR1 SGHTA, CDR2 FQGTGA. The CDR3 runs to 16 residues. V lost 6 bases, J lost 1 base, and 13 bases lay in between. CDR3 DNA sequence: TGTGCCAGCAGAACACCGGGGGCGTCTGGGGCCAACGTCCTGACTTTC. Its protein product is CASRTPGASGANVLTF.

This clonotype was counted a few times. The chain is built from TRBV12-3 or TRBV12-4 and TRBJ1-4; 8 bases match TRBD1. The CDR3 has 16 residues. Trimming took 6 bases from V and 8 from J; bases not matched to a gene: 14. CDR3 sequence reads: CASRTTRRGQGEKLFF. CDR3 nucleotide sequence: TGTGCCAGCAGGACGACCCGCAGGGGGCAGGGCGAAAAACTGTTTTTT.

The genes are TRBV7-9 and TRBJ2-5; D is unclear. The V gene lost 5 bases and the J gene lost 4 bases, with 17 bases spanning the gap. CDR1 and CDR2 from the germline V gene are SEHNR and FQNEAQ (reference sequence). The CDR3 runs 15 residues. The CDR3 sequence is CASSLATLRTETQYF. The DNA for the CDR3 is TGTGCCAGCAGCCTCGCGACTCTGAGGACAGAGACCCAGTACTTC.

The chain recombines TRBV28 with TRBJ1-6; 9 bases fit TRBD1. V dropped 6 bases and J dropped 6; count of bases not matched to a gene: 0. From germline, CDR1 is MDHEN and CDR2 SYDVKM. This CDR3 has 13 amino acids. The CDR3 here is CASRDRGNSPLHF. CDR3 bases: TGTGCCAGCAGGGACAGGGGTAATTCACCCCTCCACTTT.

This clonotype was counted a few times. Written as DNA, the CDR3 is TGCAGTGCTAAGGACACAAGCAGGTCACCCCTCCACTTT. Translating gives CSAKDTSRSPLHF. The V gene is TRBV20-1, the J gene TRBJ1-6, with a tentative D call TRBD1 (5 bases). This CDR3 spans 13 amino acids. V lost 4 bases and J 10 bases, leaving 14 bases between the germline ends. From germline, CDR1 is DFQATT and CDR2 SNEGSKA (reference sequence).

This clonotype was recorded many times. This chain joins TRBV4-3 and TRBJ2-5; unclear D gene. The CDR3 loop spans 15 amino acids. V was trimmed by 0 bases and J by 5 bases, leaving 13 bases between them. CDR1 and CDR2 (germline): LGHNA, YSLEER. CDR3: CASSQDLRVWETQYF. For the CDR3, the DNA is TGCGCCAGCAGCCAAGATTTAAGGGTCTGGGAGACCCAGTACTTC.

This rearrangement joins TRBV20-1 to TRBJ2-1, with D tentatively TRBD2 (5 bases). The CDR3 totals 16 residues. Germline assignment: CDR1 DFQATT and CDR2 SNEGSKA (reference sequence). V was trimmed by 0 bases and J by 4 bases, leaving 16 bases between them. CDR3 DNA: TGCAGTGCTAGAGATAGAGGGTGGGCCGCTTACAATGAGCAGTTCTTC. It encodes CSARDRGWAAYNEQFF.

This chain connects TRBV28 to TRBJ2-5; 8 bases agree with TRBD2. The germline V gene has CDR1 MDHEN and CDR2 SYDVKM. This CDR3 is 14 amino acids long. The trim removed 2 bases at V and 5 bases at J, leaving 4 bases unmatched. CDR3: CASSLPAGEETQYF. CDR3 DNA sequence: TGTGCCAGCAGTTTACCAGCGGGGGAGGAGACCCAGTACTTC.

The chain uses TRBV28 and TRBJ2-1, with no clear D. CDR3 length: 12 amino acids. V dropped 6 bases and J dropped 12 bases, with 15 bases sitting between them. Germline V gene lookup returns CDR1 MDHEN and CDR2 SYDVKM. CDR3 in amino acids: CASRGGVIGQFF. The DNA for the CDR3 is TGTGCCAGCAGGGGCGGAGTGATTGGGCAGTTCTTC.

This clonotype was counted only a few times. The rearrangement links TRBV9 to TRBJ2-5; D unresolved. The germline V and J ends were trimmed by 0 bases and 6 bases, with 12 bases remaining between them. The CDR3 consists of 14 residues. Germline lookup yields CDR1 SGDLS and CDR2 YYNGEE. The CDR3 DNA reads TGTGCCAGCAGCGTAGCGGCGGAGAGGAAGACCCAGTACTTC. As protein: CASSVAAERKTQYF.